This TCR beta chain is from a study of cytomegalovirus exposure and HLA in healthy donors (dated by TCRdb to 2016 to 2017). Regarding the research as a whole: In an earlier analysis of under 600 of the donors, less than 350 Gb of sequence data and some 120 million unique TCR beta sequences from about 179 million T cells were reported. An early release covering roughly 640 HLA-typed donors comprised roughly 300 gigabases of sequencing data and around 85 million unique TCR sequences. Of the 300 to 450 genotyped donors, 65% to 90% fell in the genetic ancestry cluster associated with self-reported Caucasian donors. The study aimed to test whether cataloging public T cell receptors could reveal signatures of past pathogen exposure. Using immunosequencing, the study profiled T cell repertoires from 550 to 750 subjects and related those repertoires to cytomegalovirus serostatus. In addition to the first cohort of 650 to 750 subjects, a separate validation cohort of 130 or so different subjects was used. To predict cytomegalovirus infection status, the study combined high-throughput TCR immunosequencing, statistical association of individual TCRs with disease status, and machine learning. In a later analysis, previously published TCR beta repertoires from 666 donors were re-analyzed and high-resolution HLA genotyping was added so that TCR occurrence patterns could be studied. The later analysis used no new phenotypic data to find candidate immune exposures, relying instead on TCR beta sequences and their occurrence across donors. An earlier analysis of fewer than 750 of the donors used high-throughput TCR beta sequencing to judge whether each TCR beta V gene segment behaved as functional or pseudogenic. Donor age, sex, ethnicity and CMV serostatus were compiled together with the repertoire data. In a later genetic analysis, genome-wide SNP genotypes for about 65% of the 666 donors were used, and that subset was treated as a discovery cohort. All discovery cohort repertoires had been generated using a single sequencing platform. Both class I and class II loci were covered by HLA typing, at four-digit resolution. Typing coverage differed by locus: A, B, C, DRB1 and DQB1 were typed in roughly 620-630 donors, DQA1 in roughly 510, DPA1 in approximately 610, and DPB1 in 400 to 490. Several DR-DQ haplotypes were treated as single units for association and clustering because of strong linkage in the cohort. Among under 450 genotyped donors of the cohort, an average of 235,054 unique TCR beta nucleotide sequences were sequenced per donor, approximately 20% of them non-productive.

Library preparation was by the immunoSEQ multiplex PCR assay. For the multiplex PCR, a mixture combining 60 forward primers for TCR Vbeta segments and 13 reverse primers for TCR Jbeta segments was used. Amplification of the CDR3 region of rearranged TCR beta genes was performed with a multiplex PCR assay on genomic DNA. On the Illumina HiSeq System, the amplified TCR beta libraries were sequenced as 87-base-pair reads. For the original study's pipeline: A later analysis counted about 76 million unique TCR beta chains across the 640 or so repertoires, and some 11 million of these chains were shared by at least two donors. Raw reads were error-corrected and collapsed into unique sequences with a nearest-neighbor algorithm that merged closely related sequences to remove PCR and sequencing errors. V, D and J gene segments were assigned by aligning CDR3 sequences to IMGT reference sequences. For a sequence to be retained, a match of at least six nucleotides was required to both a V gene segment and a J gene segment. Rearrangements were classified as productive when the CDR3 lacked stop codons and remained in frame with V and J, and all other rearrangements were classified as non-productive. Following IMGT convention, CDR3 was defined as the stretch from the second conserved V-encoded cysteine to the conserved J-encoded phenylalanine. The earlier analysis of about 500 of the donors excluded sequences that lacked an unambiguous match to a single V gene segment. In an earlier analysis of approximately 590 of the donors, a V segment was called functional when productive rearrangements were above 56.7%, and segregating when the standard deviation between donors exceeded 5%. A statistical classification framework was built to diagnose cytomegalovirus status from the catalog of TCR beta chain sequences. A later analysis assigned V and J genes by comparing TCR nucleotide sequences with IMGT/GENE-DB human TR gene sequences. In a later analysis, CDR3 sequences and most-parsimonious VDJ recombination scenarios were assigned using the TCRdist pipeline. A later analysis defined each TCR beta chain by its CDR3 amino acid sequence plus V-gene family, and excluded reads lacking a unique V-gene family. As a way to deal with suspected cross-contamination and a sequencing artifact, a later analysis dropped roughly 620 nucleotide sequences that were highly shared and had low generation probability. In a later analysis, a clonal expansion index for each public chain was calculated from normalized within-repertoire ranks of inferred template counts. A later analysis computed generation probabilities with a VDJ recombination model fitted to out-of-frame rearrangements, and checked the results against IGoR. Hypergeometric tests were used in a later analysis to score TCR-TCR, TCR-HLA and TCR-CMV co-occurrence, with a repertoire-size bias correction applied to the TCR pairs. A later analysis estimated false discovery rates by permuting HLA or CMV assignments 20 times. In a later analysis, co-occurring TCRs were grouped using DBSCAN, and TCRdist sequence similarity was added for clustering within HLA-allele-positive subsets. Repertoires with fewer than 30,000 or more than 120,000 public chains, plus five repertoires with anomalous nucleotide sharing, were excluded from co-occurrence clustering. The table was pulled from immuneACCESS by TCRdb, which kept in-frame rearrangements only. Such tables lose some clones; where checked, under half of the loss comes from unresolved V genes, and the rest has no known cause. That table furnishes V, J and clone size, whereas the DNA furnished D and trimming. The sample has 150,000 or so clones on record, roughly 9.8% of them singletons. Jointly, the top ten make up roughly 2% of the sample.

This clone has more than one count but fewer than ten. This receptor's antigen is unknown. Base-call qualities are not available, and no considerably larger clone is one nucleotide away. The CDR3 has 16 amino acids, counting the end cysteine and phenylalanine. The read is trimmed to its CDR3 DNA, 48 bases read in frame from base 1. V is clipped by 3 bases and J by 2 bases, and the sequence between their germline boundaries is 12 bases long. CDR1 and CDR2, looked up from the germline V gene, are SGHDT and YYEEEE. The cohort comprised around 700 healthy bone marrow donors. At the time of sampling, every cohort member was nominally healthy, though immune exposures that went unrecorded were likely present. The donor was CMV seronegative and was included in the group of a few hundred seronegative cohort members. Every donor gave a peripheral blood sample, and the peripheral blood mononuclear cells from that sample were used for TCR beta sequencing. The Qiagen DNeasy Blood Extraction Kit was used to extract genomic DNA from the blood cell samples.

Paper-wide results and their limitations: Cytomegalovirus status was reported to be diagnosed by the classifier with high specificity and sensitivity in both the original and validation cohorts. A later analysis associated some 17,000 TCR beta sequences with specific HLA alleles at a false discovery rate of 0.05. The study listed approximately 150 TCR beta chains as associated with cytomegalovirus. A few of the identified cytomegalovirus-associated TCR beta chains were confirmed in vitro to be specific for cytomegalovirus antigens. According to the authors, the approach could potentially be generalized to other disease states and immunological phenotypes. According to a later analysis, most CMV-associated TCR beta chains appeared to be HLA-restricted, and the HLA associations seemed to be driven largely by CMV exposure. The 87-base-pair reads could not distinguish some IMGT-functional V segments, including TRBV6-2 and TRBV6-3, so those segments were excluded. A cluster of highly shared sequence variants was judged likely to be a technical artifact of the sequencing pipeline. About 17 rarely observed V segments, including chromosome 9 orphons, were excluded from the earlier analysis of several hundred of the donors because counts were too low. Roughly uniform sequencing depth across donors was assumed in presence/absence analyses, although this assumption may not hold. A further reported finding was that TCR beta sequences accurately predicted the HLA-A and HLA-B alleles for most subjects in the first cohort. A later analysis found that HLA-associated TCR beta chains were more clonally expanded and had lower generation probabilities than equally common non-associated chains. An association between a missense DCLRE1C variant and V-gene and J-gene trimming of TCR beta chains was found in a later genetic analysis and replicated in an independent cohort. In a later analysis, TCR association rates were found to vary across HLA loci, with the most associated TCRs seen for DRB1 alleles and the fewest for HLA-C alleles. Assigning TCR associations to individual alleles was difficult when HLA alleles, especially DR and DQ, strongly co-occurred. Because some donors lacked HLA typing at each locus, the association tests relied only on the typed subset. The cohort was sequenced for TCR beta chains only, and without alpha or paired-chain data the features that could be detected were limited. In an earlier analysis of several hundred of the donors, most TCR beta V segments were observed in productive rearrangements about 87% or about 30% of the time, broadly matching IMGT annotations. A later genetic analysis reported fewer N-insertions in productive TCRs among donors in an Asian-associated ancestry cluster than the approximately 670-donor mean. While some public TCRs were present in many individuals, most TCR sequences turned up only very rarely across donors. Linkage disequilibrium might explain the correlated functional status among segregating V segments, but an unknown experimental factor could not be ruled out. Several of the top co-occurrence clusters appeared to be linked to parvovirus B19, influenza, CMV and Epstein-Barr virus, according to a later analysis. For the cohort, immune exposure information was limited to CMV serostatus.

Sequencing was done on a sample of PBMCs. This TCR came from a middle-aged man in good health and CMV-seronegative. The rearranged segments are TRBV5-6 and TRBJ2-6; TRBD2 could be the D gene, as 5 bases match. The CDR3 protein is CASSWLGETGANVLTF. The nucleotide sequence reads TGTGCCAGCAGCTGGTTGGGAGAGACTGGGGCCAACGTCCTGACTTTC.